This T cell receptor (beta chain) was documented in a study of control samples from healthy donors and cancer patients. Generated by immunoSEQ multiplex PCR, the TCRdb table keeps only in-frame clones and is missing some. The sample shows more than 75,000 clones, 79% of them seen only once. CDR3 length: 15 residues. The germline CDR1 and CDR2 sequences are SGHDN and FVKESK. The sample holds one count of this clone. An end of the junction differs from the germline gene, which may be a read error. The V call is TRBV14, the J call TRBJ2-2; 7 nucleotides match TRBD2. Sequencing used blood. The TCR comes from a young woman in good health. The CDR3 DNA reads as TGTGCCAGCAGACAAGGACTAGCGAACACCGGGGAGCTGTTTTTT. Residues: CASRQGLANTGELFF.